Reported below is one T cell receptor beta chain. Time point denoted: sample taken at primary tumor resection. Unsorted samples of tumor, nontumor lung or frozen PBMC had their whole RNA sequenced. Just over 70 TRACERx patients with early, untreated non-small cell lung cancer donated samples. Each CDR3 protein gets one entry after TCRdb re-called the 5' RACE reads with MiXCR. The repertoire holds 82,000 or so distinct CDR3 sequences, roughly 13% seen once, with under 5.5% in the top ten. This record comes from a study of spatial heterogeneity in lung cancer. V lost 1 base and J 6 bases, leaving 8 bases between the germline ends. The CDR3 consists of 13 residues. Germline loops: CDR1 SGHTA, CDR2 FQGNSA.

V usage is TRBV7-2 and J usage is TRBJ2-3; D ambiguous. This material consisted of PBMCs, taken at surgery. This TCR came from a male donor with early-stage non-small cell lung cancer. The CDR3 sequence: CASSLEEGDTQYF. The CDR3 nucleotides read TGTGCCAGCAGCTTAGAAGAAGGCGATACGCAGTATTTT.